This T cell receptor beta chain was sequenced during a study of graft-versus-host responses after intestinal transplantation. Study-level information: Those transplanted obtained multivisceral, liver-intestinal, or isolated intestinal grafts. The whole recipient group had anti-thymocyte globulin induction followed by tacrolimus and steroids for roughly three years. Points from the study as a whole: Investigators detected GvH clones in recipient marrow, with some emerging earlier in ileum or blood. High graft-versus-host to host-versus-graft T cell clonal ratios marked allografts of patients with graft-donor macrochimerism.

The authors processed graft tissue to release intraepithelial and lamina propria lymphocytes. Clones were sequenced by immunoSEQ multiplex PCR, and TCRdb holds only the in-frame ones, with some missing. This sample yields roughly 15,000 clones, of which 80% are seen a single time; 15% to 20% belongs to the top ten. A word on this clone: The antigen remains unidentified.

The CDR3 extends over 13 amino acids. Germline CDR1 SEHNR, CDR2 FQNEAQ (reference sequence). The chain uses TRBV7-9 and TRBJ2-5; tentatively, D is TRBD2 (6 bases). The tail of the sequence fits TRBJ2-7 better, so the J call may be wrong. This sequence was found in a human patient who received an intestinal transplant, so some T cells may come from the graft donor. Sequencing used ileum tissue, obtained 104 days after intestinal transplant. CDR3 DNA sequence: TGTGCCAGCAGTTCGACTAGACCCTACGAGCAGTACTTC. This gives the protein CASSSTRPYEQYF.